This T cell receptor (beta chain) comes out of a study of cytomegalovirus exposure and HLA in healthy donors. Study-level background: The Caucasian-associated ancestry cluster contained 75% to 85% of the roughly 400 genotyped donors. Whole-study findings and limits: With DRB1 most and HLA-C fewest, TCR association rates differed between HLA loci in a later analysis. Across donors, most TCRs were seen rarely, yet some public ones were widespread. Reports state that TCR beta sequences accurately predicted most subjects' HLA-A and HLA-B alleles.

The germline V and J ends were trimmed by 0 bases and 5 bases, with 7 bases remaining between them. Germline CDR1 and CDR2: GTSNPN and SVGIG (reference sequence). The CDR3 spans 12 residues. This clone has just a few counts. The antigen remains undetermined. With 60 Vbeta and 13 Jbeta primers, the PCR was carried out. The repertoire was sequenced with immunoSEQ multiplex PCR; TCRdb's copy has only in-frame clones and lacks some. The sample has approximately 190,000 clones, around four fifths seen once. This chain uses TRBV30 with TRBJ1-1, with no clear D. The TCR sequence derives from a woman in her fifties or sixties in good health and CMV-seropositive. The sample was PBMCs. DNA of the CDR3: TGTGCCTGGAGTGTTACCGGGACTGAAGCTTTCTTT. Translating it yields CAWSVTGTEAFF.